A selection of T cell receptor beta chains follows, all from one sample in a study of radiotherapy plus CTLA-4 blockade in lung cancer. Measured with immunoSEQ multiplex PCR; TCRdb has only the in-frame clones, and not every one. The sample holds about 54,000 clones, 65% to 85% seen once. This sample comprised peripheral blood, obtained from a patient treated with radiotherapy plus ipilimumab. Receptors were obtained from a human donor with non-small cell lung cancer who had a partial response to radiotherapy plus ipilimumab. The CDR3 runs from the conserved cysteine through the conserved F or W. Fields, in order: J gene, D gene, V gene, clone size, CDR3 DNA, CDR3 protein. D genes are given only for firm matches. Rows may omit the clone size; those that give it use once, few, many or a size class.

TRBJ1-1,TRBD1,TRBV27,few,TGTGCCAGCAGTTTGAAGACAGGGATTGAAGCTTTCTTT,CASSLKTGIEAFF
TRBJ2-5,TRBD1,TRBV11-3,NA,TGTGCCAGCAGCGGGGGGGACAGGGGGCGGGAGACCCAGTACTTC,CASSGGDRGRETQYF
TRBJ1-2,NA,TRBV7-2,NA,TGTGCCAGCAGCCGGACAGAACAAGGGGTTGGCTACACCTTC,CASSRTEQGVGYTF
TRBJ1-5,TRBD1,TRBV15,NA,TGTGCCACCAGCAGCGATGGACAGGGCGGTCAGCCCCAGCATTTT,CATSSDGQGGQPQHF
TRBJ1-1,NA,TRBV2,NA,TGTGCCAGCAGTGAAGGGGCAGGTGAAGCTTTCTTT,CASSEGAGEAFF
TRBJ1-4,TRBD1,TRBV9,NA,TGTGCCAGCAGCGTAGCGACAGGGTTTAATGAAAAACTGTTTTTT,CASSVATGFNEKLFF
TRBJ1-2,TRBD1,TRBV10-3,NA,TGTGCCACCTTTGGGACAGTCTATGGCTACACCTTC,CATFGTVYGYTF
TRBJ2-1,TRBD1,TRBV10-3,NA,TGTGCCATCAGTGCGGGACAGGGGGGCAATGAGCAGTTCTTC,CAISAGQGGNEQFF
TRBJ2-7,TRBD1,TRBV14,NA,TGTGCCAGCAGTAGACCGGGACAGAGCTACGAGCAGTACTTC,CASSRPGQSYEQYF
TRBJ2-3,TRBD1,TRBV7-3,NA,TGTGCCAGCAGCGAACAGGGGGATGGGACAGATACGCAGTATTTT,CASSEQGDGTDTQYF
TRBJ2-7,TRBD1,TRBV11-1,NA,TGTGCCAGCAGCCCCGAGACAGGGGTCTACGAGCAGTACTTC,CASSPETGVYEQYF
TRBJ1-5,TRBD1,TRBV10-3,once,TGTGCCATCAGTGGCGGGACAGGGCAAATCAATCAGCCCCAGCATTTT,CAISGGTGQINQPQHF
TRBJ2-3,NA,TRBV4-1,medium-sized,TGCGCCAGCAGCCTCCTCACAGGTGCCACAGATACGCAGTATTTT,CASSLLTGATDTQYF
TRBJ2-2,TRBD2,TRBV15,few,TGTGCCACCAGATTACTAGCGGGGGGGCCCGGGGAGCTGTTTTTT,CATRLLAGGPGELFF
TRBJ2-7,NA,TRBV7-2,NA,TGTGCCAGCAGCTTATGGGGAGATCGCGAGCAGTACTTC,CASSLWGDREQYF
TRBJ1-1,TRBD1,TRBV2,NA,TGTGCCAGCAGTCTGACAGGGGGCTTGAACACTGAAGCTTTCTTT,CASSLTGGLNTEAFF
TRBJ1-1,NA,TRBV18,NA,TGTGCCAGCTCACCATTCTCACTTAGCAGAGGTTCCCAGAACACTGAAGCTTTCTTT,CASSPFSLSRGSQNTEAFF
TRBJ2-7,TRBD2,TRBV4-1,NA,TGCGCCAGCAGCCAAGTCGCGGGGGGGGGCGAGCAGTACTTC,CASSQVAGGGEQYF
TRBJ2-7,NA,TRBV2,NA,TGTGCCAGCAGTCCGGGACAAATCTACGAGCAGTACTTC,CASSPGQIYEQYF
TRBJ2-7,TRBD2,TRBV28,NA,TGTGCCAGCAGCAACCGGGGGGGCCGTCGGGAGCAGTACTTC,CASSNRGGRREQYF
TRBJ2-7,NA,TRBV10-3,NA,TGTGCCATCAGTGAGTCGGCGGGGCAAGAGCAGTACTTC,CAISESAGQEQYF
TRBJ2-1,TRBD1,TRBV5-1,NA,TGCGCCAGCAGCACGGTACAGGGGGCGGGGAGCTCCTACAATGAGCAGTTCTTC,CASSTVQGAGSSYNEQFF
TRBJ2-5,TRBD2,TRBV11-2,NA,TGTGCCAGCGGCTGGGGGGGGGAAGAGACCCAGTACTTC,CASGWGGEETQYF
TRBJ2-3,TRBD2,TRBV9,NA,TGTGCCAGCAGCCCGGGGAGGGCTAGCACAGATACGCAGTATTTT,CASSPGRASTDTQYF
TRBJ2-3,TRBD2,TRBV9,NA,TGTGCCAGCAGCCCCAGCGGGGGACTGCGCACAGATACGCAGTATTTT,CASSPSGGLRTDTQYF
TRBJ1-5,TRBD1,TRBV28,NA,TGTGCCAGTGGGACAGGTTTCTCGACCCAGCATTTT,CASGTGFSTQHF
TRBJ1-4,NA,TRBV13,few,TGTGCCAGCAGCTCCACCTACGATGGAACGTCGGGGGAAAAACTGTTTTTT,CASSSTYDGTSGEKLFF
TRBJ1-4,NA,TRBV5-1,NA,TGCGCCAGCAGCCGTTACCCCAGGACTGTCTCAACTAATGAAAAACTGTTTTTT,CASSRYPRTVSTNEKLFF
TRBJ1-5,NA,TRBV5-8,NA,TGTGCCAGCAGGGCTGACAGACACAATCAGCCCCAGCATTTT,CASRADRHNQPQHF
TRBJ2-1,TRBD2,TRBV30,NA,TGTGCCTGGAACCCACTAGCGGGGCTGGGTGAGCAGTTCTTC,CAWNPLAGLGEQFF
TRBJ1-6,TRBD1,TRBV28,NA,TGTGCCAGCACCCCCGGGACAGGAAATTCACCCCTCCACTTT,CASTPGTGNSPLHF
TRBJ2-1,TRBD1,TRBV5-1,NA,TGCGCCAGCAGCCTTATGACAGGGGAGAATGAGCAGTTCTTC,CASSLMTGENEQFF
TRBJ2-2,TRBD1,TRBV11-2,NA,TGTGCCAGCAGCTTAGGCCCACCGGGACAGGGTGGCGGGGAGCTGTTTTTT,CASSLGPPGQGGGELFF
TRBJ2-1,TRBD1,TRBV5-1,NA,TGCGCCAGCCACCGGGACAGGGGTGGTGAGCAGTTCTTC,CASHRDRGGEQFF
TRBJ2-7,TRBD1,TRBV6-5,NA,TGTGCCAGCAGACCGACAGGGGGCCCCTTCGAGCAGTACTTC,CASRPTGGPFEQYF
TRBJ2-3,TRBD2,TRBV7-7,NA,TGTGCCAGCAGCAAAGGGCTAGCGGGGGGAGCAGATACGCAGTATTTT,CASSKGLAGGADTQYF
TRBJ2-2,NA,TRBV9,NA,TGTGCCAGCAGCGTAACGGACTCGAACACCGGGGAGCTGTTTTTT,CASSVTDSNTGELFF
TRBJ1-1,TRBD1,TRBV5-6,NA,TGTGCCAGCAGCTTGTTCGGGACAGGGGCCGCTGAAGCTTTCTTT,CASSLFGTGAAEAFF
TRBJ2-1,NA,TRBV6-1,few,TGTGCCAGCAGTGAAAAAGGGGGCTCCTACAATGAGCAGTTCTTC,CASSEKGGSYNEQFF
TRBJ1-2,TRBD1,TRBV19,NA,TGTGCCTCACAGGGGGTTTTTATTGATGGCTACACCTTC,CASQGVFIDGYTF
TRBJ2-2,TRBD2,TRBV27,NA,TGTGCCAGCAGTTTACTAGCTAGCGGGAACACCGGGGAGCTGTTTTTT,CASSLLASGNTGELFF
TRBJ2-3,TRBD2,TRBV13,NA,TGTGCCAGCAGTCAAACGGGACTAGCGGGGGCCGTTAGCACAGATACGCAGTATTTT,CASSQTGLAGAVSTDTQYF
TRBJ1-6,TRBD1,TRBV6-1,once,TGTGCCAGCAGTATGGACAGGCGGGGATCCCTCCACTTT,CASSMDRRGSLHF
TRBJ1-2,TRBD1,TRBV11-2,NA,TGTGCCAGCAGAAGTTCGCAGGGGGCGCGTGGCTACACCTTC,CASRSSQGARGYTF
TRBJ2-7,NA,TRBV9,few,TGTGCCAGCAGCGTAGATGTGAGCTCCTACGAGCAGTACTTC,CASSVDVSSYEQYF
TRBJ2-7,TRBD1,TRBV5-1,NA,TGCGCCAGCAGACTAGACAGGGGGAATACCTACGAGCAGTACTTC,CASRLDRGNTYEQYF
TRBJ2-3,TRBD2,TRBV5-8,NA,TGTGCCAGCAGCGGGTTAGCGGGGGTTACAGATACGCAGTATTTT,CASSGLAGVTDTQYF
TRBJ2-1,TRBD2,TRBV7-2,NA,TGTGCCAGCAGCGCAACTAGCGGGGGGGCCTACAATGAGCAGTTCTTC,CASSATSGGAYNEQFF
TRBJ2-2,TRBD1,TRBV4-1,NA,TGCGCCAGCAGCCCAAGAGGACAGGGCCACACCGGGGAGCTGTTTTTT,CASSPRGQGHTGELFF
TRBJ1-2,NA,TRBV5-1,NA,TGCGCCAGCAGCGCTGCGGCAGGGGACGCCTATGGCTACACCTTC,CASSAAAGDAYGYTF
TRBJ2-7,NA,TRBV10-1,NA,TGCGCCAGCAGTCAATCTTCTCTGGACAGCACCTACGAGCAGTACTTC,CASSQSSLDSTYEQYF
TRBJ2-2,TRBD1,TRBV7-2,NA,TGTGCCAGCAGCCGGGACAGGGCGGGGACCGGGGAGCTGTTTTTT,CASSRDRAGTGELFF
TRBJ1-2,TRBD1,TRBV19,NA,TGTGCCAGTACCGACAGGGCCCATGGCTACACCTTC,CASTDRAHGYTF
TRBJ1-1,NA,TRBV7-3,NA,TGTGCCAGCAGCTTGACAGGAAACACTGAAGCTTTCTTT,CASSLTGNTEAFF